Listed below are T cell receptor beta chains from one sample, sequenced in a study of long-term antiretroviral therapy in people with HIV. Sequenced by immunoSEQ multiplex PCR; TCRdb stores in-frame clones only, minus some. The repertoire holds tens of thousands of clones, with 78% as singletons. The source was unsorted PBMCs, collected 1.5 years before starting antiretroviral therapy. Receptors were obtained from a man younger than 35 with HIV. The CDR3 runs from the conserved cysteine through the conserved F or W. D genes are given only for firm matches. Clone size is stated in some rows and not others, as once, few, many or a class when expanded.

cdr3_aa cdr3_nt j_call d_call v_call clone_size
CATSTRQANTEAFF TGTGCCACCAGCACAAGACAGGCGAACACTGAAGCTTTCTTT TRBJ1-1 - TRBV15 -
CASSPRDTLGGELFF TGCGCCAGCAGCCCCCGGGACACCCTTGGGGGGGAGCTGTTTTTT TRBJ2-2 - TRBV4-1 -
CASSAIPSGGLNEQFF TGTGCTAGCAGCGCCATTCCTAGCGGGGGGCTCAATGAGCAGTTCTTC TRBJ2-1 TRBD2 TRBV7-7 -
CASSVQGWDYGYTF TGTGCCAGCAGCGTACAAGGGTGGGACTATGGCTACACCTTC TRBJ1-2 - TRBV9 -
CASSPRGQGINYGYTF TGTGCCAGCAGTCCCAGGGGACAGGGGATCAACTATGGCTACACCTTC TRBJ1-2 TRBD1 TRBV6-6 -
CASSILASTGELFF TGTGCCAGTAGTATTCTCGCGAGCACCGGGGAGCTGTTTTTT TRBJ2-2 - TRBV19 -
CASSPTGGVLAGEQYF TGTGCCAGCAGCCCAACAGGTGGGGTCTTAGCGGGCGAGCAGTACTTC TRBJ2-7 TRBD2 TRBV7-3 -
CASSHNRNTEAFF TGTGCCAGCAGCCACAACAGGAACACTGAAGCTTTCTTT TRBJ1-1 - TRBV14 -
CASSLHSDTEAFF TGTGCCAGCAGCTTACACAGCGACACTGAAGCTTTCTTT TRBJ1-1 - TRBV7-9 -
CTSGDDSYNEQFF TGTACCAGTGGTGACGACTCCTACAATGAGCAGTTCTTC TRBJ2-1 - TRBV6-6 -
CASSEMETQYF TGTGCCAGCAGTGAAATGGAGACCCAGTACTTC TRBJ2-5 - TRBV6-1 -
CASSIGRLAGRSYNEQFF TGTGCCAGTAGTATAGGGAGACTAGCGGGCCGCTCCTACAATGAGCAGTTCTTC TRBJ2-1 TRBD2 TRBV19 -
CASSIFQNTEAFF TGTGCCAGCAGCATTTTTCAGAACACTGAAGCTTTCTTT TRBJ1-1 - TRBV7-9 -
CASSQGTGVGELFF TGTGCCAGCAGCCAAGGAACAGGGGTCGGGGAGCTGTTTTTT TRBJ2-2 TRBD1 TRBV5-4 once
CASVQLAGSSNEQFF TGTGCCAGCGTCCAACTAGCGGGAAGCTCTAATGAGCAGTTCTTC TRBJ2-1 TRBD2 TRBV2 once
CASSAGGGGSYNEQFF TGTGCCAGCAGCGCTGGGGGAGGCGGCTCCTACAATGAGCAGTTCTTC TRBJ2-1 - TRBV9 once
CASSLQGTGLNYGYTF TGTGCCAGCTCACTTCAGGGGACAGGGCTAAACTATGGCTACACCTTC TRBJ1-2 TRBD1 TRBV18 -
CASSMMGLHEQYF TGTGCCAGTAGCATGATGGGGCTACACGAGCAGTACTTC TRBJ2-7 - TRBV19 few
CASSSHFSGSVDTQYF TGCGCCAGCAGCTCCCACTTCAGTGGTTCCGTAGATACGCAGTATTTT TRBJ2-3 - TRBV4-1 once
CASSPPSSYEQYF TGTGCCAGCTCACCACCGAGCTCCTACGAGCAGTACTTC TRBJ2-7 - TRBV18 once
CASSRNYRDFASYGYTF TGTGCCAGCAGCCGAAACTACAGGGACTTCGCGTCCTATGGCTACACCTTC TRBJ1-2 - TRBV28 -
CASSSGGFGYTF TGTGCCAGCAGCTCGGGGGGGTTTGGCTACACCTTC TRBJ1-2 - TRBV5-6 few
CASSFGTLFADTQYF TGTGCCAGCAGTTTCGGGACGCTGTTCGCAGATACGCAGTATTTT TRBJ2-3 - TRBV6-5 -
CSVEFLLGGTRASGSYNEQFF TGCAGCGTTGAATTCCTATTGGGGGGGACCAGGGCTAGCGGGAGTTACAATGAGCAGTTCTTC TRBJ2-1 TRBD2 TRBV29-1 -
CASRPGRLNTGELFF TGTGCCAGCAGACCGGGGAGACTCAACACCGGGGAGCTGTTTTTT TRBJ2-2 - TRBV6-5 once
CASSEAGGGRELFF TGTGCCAGCAGTGAAGCAGGAGGAGGCAGGGAGCTGTTTTTT TRBJ2-2 - TRBV2 -
CASSLVRGPANYGYTF TGTGCCAGCAGCTTGGTTAGGGGCCCAGCTAACTATGGCTACACCTTC TRBJ1-2 - TRBV5-8 -
CASSLMGNQPQHF TGTGCCAGCAGCTTAATGGGCAATCAGCCCCAGCATTTT TRBJ1-5 - TRBV7-9 few
CASSAPDPTDTQYF TGTGCCAGCAGCGCTCCGGACCCTACAGATACGCAGTATTTT TRBJ2-3 - TRBV9 -
CASAIAKNIQYF TGTGCCAGCGCGATTGCCAAAAACATTCAGTACTTC TRBJ2-4 - TRBV5-5 -
CASNGQGVREQYF TGTGCCAGCAATGGACAGGGGGTGCGGGAGCAGTACTTC TRBJ2-7 TRBD1 TRBV6-6 once
CAIGATRTGMSYEQYF TGTGCCATCGGAGCCACCCGGACAGGGATGTCCTACGAGCAGTACTTC TRBJ2-7 TRBD1 TRBV10-3 -
CASSRVRERSKGYTF TGCGCCAGCAGCCGAGTCAGGGAGAGAAGTAAAGGCTACACCTTC TRBJ1-2 - TRBV4-3 -